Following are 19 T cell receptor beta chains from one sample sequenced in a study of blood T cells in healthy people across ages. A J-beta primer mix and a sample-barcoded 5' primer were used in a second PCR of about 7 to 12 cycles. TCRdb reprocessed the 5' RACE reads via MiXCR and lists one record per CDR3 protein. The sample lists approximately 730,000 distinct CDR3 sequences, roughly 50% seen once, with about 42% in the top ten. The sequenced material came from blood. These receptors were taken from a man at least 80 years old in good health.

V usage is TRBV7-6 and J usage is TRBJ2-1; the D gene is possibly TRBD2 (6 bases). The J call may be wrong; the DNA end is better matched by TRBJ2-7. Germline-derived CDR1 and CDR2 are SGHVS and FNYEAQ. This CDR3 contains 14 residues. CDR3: CASSLAASEHEQYF. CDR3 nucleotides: TGTGCCAGCAGCTTAGCGGCTAGCGAACATGAGCAGTACTTC.

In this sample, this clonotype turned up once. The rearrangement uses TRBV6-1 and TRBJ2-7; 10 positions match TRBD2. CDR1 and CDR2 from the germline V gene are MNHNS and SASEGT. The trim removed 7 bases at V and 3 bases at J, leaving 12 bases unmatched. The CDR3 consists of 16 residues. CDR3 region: CASKLAGQAAHYEQYF. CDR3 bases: TGTGCCAGCAAACTAGCGGGACAGGCAGCCCACTACGAGCAGTACTTC.

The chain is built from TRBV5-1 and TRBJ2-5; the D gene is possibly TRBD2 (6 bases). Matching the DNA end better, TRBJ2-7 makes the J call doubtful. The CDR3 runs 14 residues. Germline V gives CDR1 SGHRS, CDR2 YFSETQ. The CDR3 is CASSLETSSGEQYF. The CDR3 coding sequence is TGCGCCAGCAGCTTGGAGACTAGTTCTGGCGAGCAGTACTTC.

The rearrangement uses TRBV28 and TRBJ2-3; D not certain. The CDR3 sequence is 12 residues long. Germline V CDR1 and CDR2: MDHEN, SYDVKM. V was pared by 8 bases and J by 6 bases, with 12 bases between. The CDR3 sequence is CASGLQRDTQYF. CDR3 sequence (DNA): TGTGCCAGCGGGTTGCAAAGGGATACGCAGTATTTT.

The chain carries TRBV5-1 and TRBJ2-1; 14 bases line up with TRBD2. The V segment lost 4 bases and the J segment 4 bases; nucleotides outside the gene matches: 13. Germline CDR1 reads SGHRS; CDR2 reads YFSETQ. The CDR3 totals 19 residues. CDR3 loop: CASSLRPGLAGDVYNEQFF. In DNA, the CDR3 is TGCGCCAGCAGCCTTAGGCCGGGACTAGCGGGAGACGTGTACAATGAGCAGTTCTTC. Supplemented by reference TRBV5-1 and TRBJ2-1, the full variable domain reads KAGVTQTPRYLIKTRGQQVTLSCSPISGHRSVSWYQQTPGQGLQFLFEYFSETQRNKGNFPGRFSGRQFSNSRSEMNVSTLELGDSALYLCASSLRPGLAGDVYNEQFFGPGTRLTVL.

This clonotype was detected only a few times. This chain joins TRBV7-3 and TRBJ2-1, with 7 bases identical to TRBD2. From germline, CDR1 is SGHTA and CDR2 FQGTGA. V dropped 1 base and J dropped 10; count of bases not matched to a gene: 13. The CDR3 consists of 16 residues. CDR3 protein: CASSLNLGGPEGEQFF. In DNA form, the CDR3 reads TGTGCCAGCAGCTTAAACTTGGGAGGGCCGGAGGGAGAGCAGTTCTTC.

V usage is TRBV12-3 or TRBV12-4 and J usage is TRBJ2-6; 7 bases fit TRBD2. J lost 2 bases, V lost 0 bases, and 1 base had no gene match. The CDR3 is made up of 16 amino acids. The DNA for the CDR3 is TGTGCCAGCAGTTTAGCCACTAGCGCTGGGGCCAACGTCCTGACTTTC. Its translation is CASSLATSAGANVLTF.

CDR3 coding DNA: TGTGCCAGCAGCTTCGGGAGGGCCAAGGGCAATGAGCAGTTCTTC. Its translation: CASSFGRAKGNEQFF. The J gene is TRBJ2-1, the V gene TRBV3-1; 8 bases map to TRBD2. From germline, CDR1 is LGHDT and CDR2 YNNKEL (reference sequence). With V trimmed by 5 bases and J by 6 bases, 9 bases remained unmatched. This CDR3 contains 15 residues.

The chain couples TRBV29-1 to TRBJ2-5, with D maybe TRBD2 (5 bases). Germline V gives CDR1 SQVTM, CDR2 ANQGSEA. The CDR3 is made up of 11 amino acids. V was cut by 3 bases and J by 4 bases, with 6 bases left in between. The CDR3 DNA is TGCAGCGTTGACGGGGTAGAGACCCAGTACTTC. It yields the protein CSVDGVETQYF. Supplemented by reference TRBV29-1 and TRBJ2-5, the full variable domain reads SAVISQKPSRDICQRGTSLTIQCQVDSQVTMMFWYRQQPGQSLTLIATANQGSEATYESGFVIDKFPISRPNLTFSTLTVSNMSPEDSSIYLCSVDGVETQYFGPGTRLLVL.

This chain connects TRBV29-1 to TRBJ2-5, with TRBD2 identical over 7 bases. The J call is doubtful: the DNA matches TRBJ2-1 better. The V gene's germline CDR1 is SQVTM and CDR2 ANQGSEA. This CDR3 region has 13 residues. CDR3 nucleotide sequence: TGCAGCGCGGGACTACTGTACCAAGAGACCCAGTTCTTC. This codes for CSAGLLYQETQFF.

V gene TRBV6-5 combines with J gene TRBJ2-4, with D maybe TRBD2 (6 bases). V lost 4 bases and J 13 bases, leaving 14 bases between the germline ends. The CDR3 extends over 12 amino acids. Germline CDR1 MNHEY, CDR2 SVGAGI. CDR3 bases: TGTGCCAGCAGTTCCGGGACTTTCTCGCAGTACTTC. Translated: CASSSGTFSQYF.

CDR3 sequence reads: CASTRLAGGGTGELFF. The CDR3 DNA reads as TGTGCCAGCACTCGACTAGCGGGAGGGGGCACCGGGGAGCTGTTTTTT. This sequence joins TRBV6-5 and TRBJ2-2, with 14 bases identical to TRBD2. The ends lost 7 bases at V and 4 bases at J; junction bases unmatched: 5. Germline V CDR1 and CDR2: MNHEY, SVGAGI. The CDR3 totals 16 residues.

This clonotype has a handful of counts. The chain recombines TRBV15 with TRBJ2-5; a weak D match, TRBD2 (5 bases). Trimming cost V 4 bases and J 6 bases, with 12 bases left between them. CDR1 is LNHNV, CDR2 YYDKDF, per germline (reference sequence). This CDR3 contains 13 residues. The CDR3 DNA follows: TGTGCCACCAGCAAGCGGTTGTTGCAGACCCAGTACTTC. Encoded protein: CATSKRLLQTQYF.

The CDR3 nucleotides are TGTGCCAGCTCACCGGCGCTAGCGGGCCCAAGGAGATACGCGTATTTT. It yields the protein CASSPALAGPRRYAYF. The chain uses TRBV18 and TRBJ2-3, with 8 bases identical to TRBD2. V lost 3 bases and J lost 14; bases outside the gene matches: 19. The length of the CDR3 is 16 residues. Germline V lookup: CDR1 KGHSH, CDR2 LQKENI.

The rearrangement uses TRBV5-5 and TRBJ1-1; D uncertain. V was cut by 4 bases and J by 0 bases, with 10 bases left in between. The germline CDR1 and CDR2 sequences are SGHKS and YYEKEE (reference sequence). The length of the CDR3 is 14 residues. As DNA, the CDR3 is TGTGCCAGCAGCGCTCAGTGGATGAACACTGAAGCTTTCTTT. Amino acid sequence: CASSAQWMNTEAFF.

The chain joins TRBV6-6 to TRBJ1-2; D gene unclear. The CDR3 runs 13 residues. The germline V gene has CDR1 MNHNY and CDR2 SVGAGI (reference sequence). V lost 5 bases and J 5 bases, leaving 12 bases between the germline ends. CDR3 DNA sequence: TGTGCCAGCAGTCCGGACCCTTCTTATGGCTACACCTTC. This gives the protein CASSPDPSYGYTF.

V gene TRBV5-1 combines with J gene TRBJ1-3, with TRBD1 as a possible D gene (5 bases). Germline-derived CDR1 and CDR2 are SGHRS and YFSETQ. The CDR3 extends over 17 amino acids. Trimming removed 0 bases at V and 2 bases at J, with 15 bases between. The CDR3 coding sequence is TGCGCCAGCAGCTTGGAGACGGGGCAAAGGGCTGGAAACACCATATATTTT. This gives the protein CASSLETGQRAGNTIYF.

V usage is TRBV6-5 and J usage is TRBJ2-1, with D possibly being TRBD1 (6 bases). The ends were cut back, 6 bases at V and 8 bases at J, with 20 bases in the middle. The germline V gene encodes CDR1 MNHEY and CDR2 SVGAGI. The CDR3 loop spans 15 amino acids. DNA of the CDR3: TGTGCCAGCAGGTCAACCGGGACACCAAGGGATGAGCAGTTCTTC. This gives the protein CASRSTGTPRDEQFF.

CDR3 protein: CASSIVPGGVGSVQFF. The CDR3 nucleotides read TGTGCCAGTAGTATAGTACCCGGAGGGGTGGGTTCGGTGCAGTTCTTC. This chain joins TRBV19 and TRBJ2-1; D is perhaps TRBD2 (6 bases). Trimming left V 1 base short and J 12 bases short, with 22 bases between. The CDR3 consists of 16 residues. Germline V gives CDR1 LNHDA, CDR2 SQIVND (reference sequence).